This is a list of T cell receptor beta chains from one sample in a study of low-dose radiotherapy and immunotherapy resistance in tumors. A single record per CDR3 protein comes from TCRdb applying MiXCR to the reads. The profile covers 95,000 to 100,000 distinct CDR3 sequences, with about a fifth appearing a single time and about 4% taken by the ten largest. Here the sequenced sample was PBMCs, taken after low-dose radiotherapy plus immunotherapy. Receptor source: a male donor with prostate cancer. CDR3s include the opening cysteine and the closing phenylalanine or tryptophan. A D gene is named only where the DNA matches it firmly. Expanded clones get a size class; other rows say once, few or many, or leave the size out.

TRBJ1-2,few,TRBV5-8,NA,TGTGCCAGCGCCGTTTCTAACTATGGCTACACCTTC,CASAVSNYGYTF
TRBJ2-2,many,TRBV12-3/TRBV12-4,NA,TGTGCCAGCAGTCCCCGCGAGGGGGGGAAAACCGGGGAGCTGTTTTTT,CASSPREGGKTGELFF
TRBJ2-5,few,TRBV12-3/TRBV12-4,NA,TGTGCCAGCAGTTTGGGCGGGGGCGCAGAGACCCAGTACTTC,CASSLGGGAETQYF
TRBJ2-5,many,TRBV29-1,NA,TGCAGCGTGGCTACTCACTTGACACAAGAGACCCAGTACTTC,CSVATHLTQETQYF
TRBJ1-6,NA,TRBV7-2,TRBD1,TGTGCCAGCAGCCATTCGGACAGGGGTAATTCACCCCTCCACTTT,CASSHSDRGNSPLHF
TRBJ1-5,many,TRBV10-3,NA,TGTGCCATCAGCCCGAGTGGTAGCAATCAGCCCCAGCATTTT,CAISPSGSNQPQHF
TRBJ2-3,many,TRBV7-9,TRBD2,TGTGCCAGCAGACCTCCTAGCGGGGGGCCCCATACGCAGTATTTT,CASRPPSGGPHTQYF
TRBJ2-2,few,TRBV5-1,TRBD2,TGCGCCAGCAGCCCCCGTTTTAGCGGGAGTGGCTCCGGGGAGCTGTTTTTT,CASSPRFSGSGSGELFF
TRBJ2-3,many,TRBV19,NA,TGTGCCAGTAGGATTAGTCTCGCGACAGATACGCAGTATTTT,CASRISLATDTQYF
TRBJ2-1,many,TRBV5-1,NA,TGCGCCAGCAGCTTAGGGCTTACCCCCGATGAGCAGTTCTTC,CASSLGLTPDEQFF
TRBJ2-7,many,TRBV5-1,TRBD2,TGCGCCAGCAGAAGTAGCGGGGGGCCCTACGAGCAGTACTTC,CASRSSGGPYEQYF
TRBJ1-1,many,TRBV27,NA,TGTGCCAGCAGTCCCCGGGAGCCTATAGAAGCTTTCTTT,CASSPREPIEAFF
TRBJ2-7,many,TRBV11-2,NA,TGTGCCAGCAGCTTTTTTTATAGGGACTACGAGCAGTACTTC,CASSFFYRDYEQYF
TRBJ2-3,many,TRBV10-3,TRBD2,TGTGCCATCGGGGGGACTAGCGGGGGGGCGGGAGATACGCAGTATTTT,CAIGGTSGGAGDTQYF
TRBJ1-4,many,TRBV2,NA,TGTGCCAGCAGTGATGGTGGGGTCGAAAAACTGTTTTTT,CASSDGGVEKLFF
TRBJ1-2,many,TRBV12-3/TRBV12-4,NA,TGTGCCAGCACCCCACATGAATATGGCTACACCTTC,CASTPHEYGYTF
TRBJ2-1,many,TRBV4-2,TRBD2,TGTGCCAGCAGCCAATATACCCGGGGGGGGCACAATGAGCAGTTCTTC,CASSQYTRGGHNEQFF
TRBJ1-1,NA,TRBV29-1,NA,TGCAGCGTTGATTCCCGCCGTGGCACTGAAGCTTTCTTT,CSVDSRRGTEAFF
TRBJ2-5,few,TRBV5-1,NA,TGCGCCAGCAGATCTCGACTGACAGTCCAAGAGACCCAGTACTTC,CASRSRLTVQETQYF
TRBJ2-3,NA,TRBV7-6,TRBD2,TGTGCCAGCAGCTCTGCTAGCGGACCAGATACGCAGTATTTT,CASSSASGPDTQYF
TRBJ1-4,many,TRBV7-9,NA,TGTGCCAGCACCCCTGTCCAGGGCGGCGAAAAACTGTTTTTT,CASTPVQGGEKLFF
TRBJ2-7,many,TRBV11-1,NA,TGTGCCAGCAGCTTGGGGGAATGGCTCGAGCAGTACTTC,CASSLGEWLEQYF
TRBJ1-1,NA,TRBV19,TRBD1,TGTGCCAGTAGTATGAGGGACAGGGGCGAAGCTTTCTTT,CASSMRDRGEAFF
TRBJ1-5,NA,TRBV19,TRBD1,TGTGCCAGTAGTATTGGGACAGGGTATAGCAATCAGCCCCAGCATTTT,CASSIGTGYSNQPQHF
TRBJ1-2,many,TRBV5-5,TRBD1,TGTGCCAGCAGCAAGGACAGGGACCTGGGCTACACCTTC,CASSKDRDLGYTF
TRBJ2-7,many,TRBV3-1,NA,TGTGCCAGCAGCCAGGGGCAGCCCTACGAGCAGTACTTC,CASSQGQPYEQYF
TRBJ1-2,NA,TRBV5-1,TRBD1,TGCGCCAGCAGCCAAGGACAGGACGAGCGATCTAACTATGGCTACACCTTC,CASSQGQDERSNYGYTF
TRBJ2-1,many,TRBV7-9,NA,TGTGCCAGCAGCCCCTCCTTACAAACCTACAATGAGCAGTTCTTC,CASSPSLQTYNEQFF
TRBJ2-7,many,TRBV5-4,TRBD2,TGTGCCAGCAGCTGGGGGACTAGCTCCCTCTACGAGCAGTACTTC,CASSWGTSSLYEQYF
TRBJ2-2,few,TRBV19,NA,TGTGCCAGTAGTCGGTCCTTCGCGGCGGCCGGGGAGCTGTTTTTT,CASSRSFAAAGELFF
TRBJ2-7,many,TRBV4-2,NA,TGTGCCAGCAGCCAAGAAAGGGGCAGATTCTACGAGCAGTACTTC,CASSQERGRFYEQYF
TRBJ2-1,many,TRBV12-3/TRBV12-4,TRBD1,TGTGCCAGCAGTCAAGGGACAGCCTACAATGAGCAGTTCTTC,CASSQGTAYNEQFF
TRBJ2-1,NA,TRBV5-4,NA,TGTGCCAGCAGCCCCGAGGGGGGCCTTCGGGACAATGAGCAGTTCTTC,CASSPEGGLRDNEQFF
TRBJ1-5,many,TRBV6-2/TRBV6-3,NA,TGTGCCAGCAGTTACTCGCAGGGGAATCAGCCCCAGCATTTT,CASSYSQGNQPQHF
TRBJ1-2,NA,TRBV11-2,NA,TGTGCCAGCAGCTTAGATAGACAGAGGTATCGAGATGGCTACACCTTC,CASSLDRQRYRDGYTF
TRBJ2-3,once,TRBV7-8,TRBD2,TGTGCCAGCAGGGCGGGGGGGCCAGATACGCAGTATTTT,CASRAGGPDTQYF
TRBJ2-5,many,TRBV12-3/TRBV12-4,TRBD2,TGTGCCAGCAGTTTGGGAGGGCCGGTCCAAGAGACCCAGTACTTC,CASSLGGPVQETQYF
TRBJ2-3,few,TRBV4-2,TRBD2,TGTGCCAGCAGCCGGACGGGGGAGGGTACGCAGTATTTT,CASSRTGEGTQYF
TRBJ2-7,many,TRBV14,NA,TGTGCCAGCAGCCAAGGTTATAGGGGCGTCTCCTACGAGCAGTACTTC,CASSQGYRGVSYEQYF
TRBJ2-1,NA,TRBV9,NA,TGTGCCAGCAGCGTAGGCAGTTCCTACAATGAGCAGTTCTTC,CASSVGSSYNEQFF
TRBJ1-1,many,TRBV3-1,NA,TGTGCCAGCAGCCAAGATGTTGGGCGGAACACTGAAGCTTTCTTT,CASSQDVGRNTEAFF
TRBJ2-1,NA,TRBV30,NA,TGTTCTAGTGGCTCCTACAATGAGCAGTTCTTC,CSSGSYNEQFF